This T cell receptor beta chain was sequenced for a study of shared clonotypes between healthy human individuals. Overall study context: The study used three CD4 naive, three CD4 memory, two CD8 naive and one CD8 memory plate per donor.

The naive CD8 subset, CD45RO-negative cells positively selected for CCR7, excluded terminally differentiated effector memory CD45RA+ cells. All donors were Caucasian adults living in Nashville, Tennessee. General study findings and limits: The study found about 5.1% of naive CD4 clonotypes shared across four donors.

A note on this clone: Its antigen is not known.

Between the trimmed V and J ends, which lost 0 bases and 4 bases, there was a span of 7 bases. Germline CDR1 reads MNHNS; CDR2 reads SASEGT. The CDR3 length is 15 residues. In the study's own analysis: Junction-only immunoSEQ sequences carried no quality scores, so filtering differed. The table came from immunoSEQ multiplex PCR; TCRdb's copy has only in-frame clones and leaves some out. The DNA gave D and trimming, while V, J and clone size come from that table. The data show 2 million or so clones, roughly 94% seen once. The specimen was naive CD8+ T cells sorted from blood. The receptor's source is a man younger than 35 in good health. The J gene is TRBJ1-6, the V gene TRBV6-1, with D perhaps matching TRBD1 (5 bases). CDR3 sequence (DNA): TGTGCCAGCAGTGAAGCCAAGGGGTATAATTCACCCCTCCACTTT. It yields the protein CASSEAKGYNSPLHF.